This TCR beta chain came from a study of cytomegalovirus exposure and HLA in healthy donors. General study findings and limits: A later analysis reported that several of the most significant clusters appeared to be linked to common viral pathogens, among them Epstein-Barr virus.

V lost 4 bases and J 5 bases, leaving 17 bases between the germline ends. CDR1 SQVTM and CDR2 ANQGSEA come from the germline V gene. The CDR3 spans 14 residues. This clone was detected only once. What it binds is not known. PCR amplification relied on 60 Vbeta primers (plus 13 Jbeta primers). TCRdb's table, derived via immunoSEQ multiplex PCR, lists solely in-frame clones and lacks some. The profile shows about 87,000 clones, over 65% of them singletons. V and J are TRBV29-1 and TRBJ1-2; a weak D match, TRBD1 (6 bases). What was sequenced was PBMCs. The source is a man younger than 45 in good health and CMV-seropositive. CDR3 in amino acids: CSVGQDRIGYGYTF. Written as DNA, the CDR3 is TGCAGCGTTGGACAGGATCGCATCGGGTATGGCTACACCTTC.